These 25 T cell receptor beta chains originate from one sample sequenced in a study of PD-1 blockade in classical Hodgkin lymphoma. The assay was immunoSEQ multiplex PCR, and TCRdb's table has in-frame clones only and misses some. Of roughly 46,000 clones listed, approximately 76% are singletons. The time point denotes: cycle 4 day 1 (C4D1), after more than five weeks of nivolumab. Exposure to brentuximab vedotin varied, and each patient had relapsed following autologous stem cell transplantation. The sequenced sample was peripheral blood mononuclear cells (PBMCs), obtained before the fourth cycle of nivolumab. These receptors came from a human donor with classical Hodgkin lymphoma.

J is TRBJ1-1 and V is TRBV5-1; no reliable D call. Trimming took off 0 bases at V and 6 bases at J, with 15 bases between the two ends. The CDR3 is made up of 15 amino acids. From germline, CDR1 is SGHRS and CDR2 YFSETQ. Written as DNA, the CDR3 is TGCGCCAGCAGCTTGGTTCGGGTACAAGGGTCTGAAGCTTTCTTT. Its protein product is CASSLVRVQGSEAFF.

The V call is TRBV28, the J call TRBJ1-5; D not resolved. The CDR3 runs to 17 residues. Trimming left V 5 bases short and J 2 bases short, with 19 bases between. Germline V gene sequence: CDR1 MDHEN, CDR2 SYDVKM. CDR3 in amino acids: CASSLLTLGRGNQPQHF. The CDR3 coding sequence is TGTGCCAGCAGTCTTTTGACTCTCGGCCGGGGCAATCAGCCCCAGCATTTT.

The sample holds a few counts of this clone. The V gene is TRBV6-6, the J gene TRBJ2-5; D gene ambiguous. The length of the CDR3 is 13 residues. Germline V gene sequence: CDR1 MNHNY, CDR2 SVGAGI (reference sequence). V was shortened by 5 bases and J by 4 bases, with 11 bases between the two germline ends. The CDR3 DNA is TGTGCCAGCAGTAGACGACCGTCAGAGACCCAGTACTTC. Amino acid sequence: CASSRRPSETQYF.

This clone was seen a single time. V is TRBV28 and J is TRBJ2-7, with D hard to call. V was shortened by 6 bases and J by 6 bases, with 12 bases between the two germline ends. From germline, CDR1 is MDHEN and CDR2 SYDVKM. The CDR3 extends over 12 amino acids. The CDR3 DNA reads TGTGCCAGCAGGATAGCCCAGCGCGAGCAGTACTTC. Translation gives CASRIAQREQYF.

The chain employs TRBV29-1 and TRBJ1-2; weak D call: TRBD1 (5 bases). Trimming pared 7 bases from V and 3 bases from J, leaving 12 bases between. This CDR3 has 12 amino acids. CDR1 SQVTM and CDR2 ANQGSEA come from the germline V gene. CDR3 loop: CSGGEIDYGYTF. The CDR3 bases are TGCAGCGGGGGGGAAATTGACTATGGCTACACCTTC.

This chain connects TRBV9 to TRBJ2-7; TRBD2 matches at 10 bases. In germline, CDR1 is SGDLS, CDR2 YYNGEE. The length of the CDR3 is 15 residues. J gave up 1 base and V 0 bases, and 1 base lay outside the gene matches. The CDR3 sequence: CASSVGAGGSYEQYF. CDR3 nucleotides: TGTGCCAGCAGCGTAGGAGCGGGAGGGTCCTACGAGCAGTACTTC. Together with reference TRBV9 and TRBJ2-7, the CDR3 gives the full variable domain: DSGVTQTPKHLITATGQRVTLRCSPRSGDLSVYWYQQSLDQGLQFLIQYYNGEERAKGNILERFSAQQFPDLHSELNLSSLELGDSALYFCASSVGAGGSYEQYFGPGTRLTVT.

This chain links TRBV7-2 with TRBJ2-3, with 11 bases aligning to TRBD2. The CDR3 totals 17 residues. Germline CDR1 is SGHTA and CDR2 is FQGNSA. V lost 3 bases, J lost 8 bases, and 13 bases stayed unmatched. Here the CDR3 DNA reads TGTGCCAGCAGCTTTCTAGCGGGAGGTATTTGGAGAGCTACGCAGTATTTT. Translating it yields CASSFLAGGIWRATQYF.

The rearrangement links TRBV29-1 to TRBJ1-2, with D maybe TRBD1 (5 bases). The CDR3 runs 12 residues. V was trimmed by 4 bases and J by 2 bases, leaving 8 bases between them. Per germline, CDR1 SQVTM and CDR2 ANQGSEA. The CDR3 sequence is CSVGGDNYGYTF. The CDR3 DNA follows: TGCAGCGTTGGTGGGGACAACTATGGCTACACCTTC.

V and J are TRBV19 and TRBJ2-5; D possibly matches TRBD1 or TRBD2 (5 bases each). From germline, CDR1 is LNHDA and CDR2 SQIVND (reference sequence). Trimming left V 0 bases short and J 5 bases short, with 19 bases between. CDR3 length equals 17 residues. In nucleotides, the CDR3 is TGTGCCAGTAGTATAGATGGAGGAGCCCGCGCAGGGGAGACCCAGTACTTC. Translating gives CASSIDGGARAGETQYF.

The chain uses TRBV30 and TRBJ1-1; the match to TRBD1 covers 7 bases. J was trimmed by 5 bases and V by 2 bases; bases with no gene match: 5. This CDR3 region has 13 residues. Germline values: CDR1 GTSNPN, CDR2 SVGIG (reference sequence). CDR3 amino acids: CAWSRGLGTEAFF. The CDR3 DNA reads TGTGCCTGGAGTAGGGGGCTGGGGACTGAAGCTTTCTTT.

The J gene is TRBJ2-6, the V gene TRBV5-1; D is uncertain. The germline CDR1 and CDR2 sequences are SGHRS and YFSETQ. The CDR3 consists of 15 residues. Trimming pared 4 bases from V and 0 bases from J, leaving 8 bases between. The CDR3 region is CASSPYLSGANVLTF. CDR3 nucleotides: TGCGCCAGCAGCCCGTACCTCTCTGGGGCCAACGTCCTGACTTTC.

This clone was counted only a few times. The CDR3 spells CAWRDSGSMYEQYF. CDR3 coding DNA: TGTGCCTGGCGGGACAGCGGGAGCATGTACGAGCAGTACTTC. This chain uses TRBV30 with TRBJ2-7; D is possibly TRBD2 (8 bases). The CDR3 has 14 residues. Germline V gene data show CDR1 as GTSNPN and CDR2 as SVGIG (reference sequence). V lost 5 bases, J lost 4 bases, and 18 bases lay in between.

This chain uses TRBV5-4 with TRBJ2-3; the match to TRBD2 covers 11 bases. The J segment lost 5 bases and the V segment lost 4 bases, leaving 3 bases of the junction unmatched. In germline, CDR1 is SGHNT, CDR2 YYREEE (reference sequence). There are 14 residues in the CDR3. In DNA, the CDR3 is TGTGCCAGCAGCCCCGGGACTAGCGGAGATACGCAGTATTTT. Its protein product is CASSPGTSGDTQYF.

This chain joins TRBV28 and TRBJ2-3, with 8 positions matching TRBD2. Germline values: CDR1 MDHEN, CDR2 SYDVKM. The length of the CDR3 is 15 residues. The ends lost 6 bases at V and 4 bases at J; junction bases unmatched: 9. CDR3 in amino acids: CASRALERESDTQYF. In nucleotides, the CDR3 is TGTGCCAGCAGGGCTCTTGAGCGGGAGTCAGATACGCAGTATTTT.

This clone was recorded a few times. This chain links TRBV6-6 with TRBJ1-4, with a tentative D call TRBD1 (6 bases). This CDR3 has 15 amino acids. Trimming shortened V by 1 base and J by 5 bases, and 11 bases separated the two germline ends. Germline CDR1 MNHNY, CDR2 SVGAGI (reference sequence). The CDR3 DNA reads TGTGCCAGCAGTTACTTACAGGGACTAAATGAAAAACTGTTTTTT. Amino acid sequence: CASSYLQGLNEKLFF.

The chain is built from TRBV5-1 and TRBJ2-1; the D is unclear. CDR3 size: 12 residues. In germline, CDR1 is SGHRS, CDR2 YFSETQ. The V gene lost 4 bases and the J gene lost 8 bases, with 10 bases spanning the gap. The CDR3 protein is CASSPTRDEQFF. CDR3 DNA sequence: TGCGCCAGCAGCCCGACCCGGGATGAGCAGTTCTTC.

This chain's CDR3 is CASSPQPGAIHEQYF. The CDR3 DNA reads as TGTGCCAGCAGTCCCCAGCCGGGAGCGATCCACGAGCAGTACTTC. This sequence joins TRBV7-6 and TRBJ2-7; the D gene is possibly TRBD2 (6 bases). The CDR3 is 15 residues long. CDR1 and CDR2 (germline): SGHVS, FNYEAQ. V was pared by 6 bases and J by 5 bases, with 20 bases between.

In this sample, this clone turned up a few times. This chain uses TRBV5-6 with TRBJ2-5, with 9 bases lining up with TRBD1. In germline, CDR1 is SGHDT, CDR2 YYEEEE. The CDR3 consists of 15 residues. Unmatched junction bases numbered 8, after V lost 6 bases and J lost 2 bases. The CDR3 region has the DNA TGTGCCAGCACATTCTACGACAGGGGGCAAGAGACCCAGTACTTC. Protein product: CASTFYDRGQETQYF.

The V and J genes are TRBV10-2 and TRBJ2-4; D is uncertain. CDR1 is WSHSY and CDR2 is SAAADI in the germline V gene. The CDR3 loop spans 15 amino acids. V lost 5 bases and J 0 bases, leaving 11 bases between the germline ends. The CDR3 here is CASSPEKLAKNIQYF. The CDR3 coding sequence is TGCGCCAGCAGTCCGGAAAAATTAGCCAAAAACATTCAGTACTTC.

The V and J genes are TRBV28 and TRBJ1-1; D not certain. Per the germline V gene, CDR1 is MDHEN and CDR2 is SYDVKM. CDR3 length equals 15 residues. V was shortened by 6 bases and J by 1 base, with 15 bases between the two germline ends. DNA of the CDR3: TGTGCCAGCAGCGTCGCGTTAGGAGGGAACACTGAAGCTTTCTTT. Amino acids: CASSVALGGNTEAFF.

This sequence joins TRBV5-4 and TRBJ2-7, with 9 bases matching TRBD2. The junction had 11 bases not matched to a gene; V was cut back by 4 bases and J by 0 bases. The CDR3 loop spans 17 amino acids. CDR1 is SGHNT and CDR2 is YYREEE in the germline V gene (reference sequence). CDR3 nucleotide sequence: TGTGCCAGCAGCGCGGGGGGGACGGGTGCGAGCTCCTACGAGCAGTACTTC. It is translated as CASSAGGTGASSYEQYF.

The rearrangement joins TRBV6-4 to TRBJ2-3; 12 bases align to TRBD2. With 6 bases clipped from V and 2 bases from J, the junction kept 3 bases outside the gene matches. CDR1 MRHNA and CDR2 SNTAGT come from the germline V gene. The CDR3 has 15 amino acids. The CDR3: CASSRTSGNTDTQYF. In DNA form, the CDR3 reads TGTGCCAGCAGCAGGACTAGCGGGAACACAGATACGCAGTATTTT.

The rearrangement joins TRBV7-2 to TRBJ1-5; D is possibly TRBD1 (5 bases). The V gene lost 5 bases and the J gene lost 2 bases, with 13 bases spanning the gap. This CDR3 spans 15 amino acids. CDR1 and CDR2 (germline): SGHTA, FQGNSA. CDR3 loop: CASSTRGGGNQPQHF. In DNA, the CDR3 is TGTGCCAGCAGCACGAGGGGTGGTGGCAATCAGCCCCAGCATTTT. Complete variable domain (other parts from reference TRBV7-2 and TRBJ1-5): GAGVSQSPSNKVTEKGKDVELRCDPISGHTALYWYRQSLGQGLEFLIYFQGNSAPDKSGLPSDRFSAERTGGSVSTLTIQRTQQEDSAVYLCASSTRGGGNQPQHFGDGTRLSIL.

This chain connects TRBV5-6 to TRBJ2-7; the D is unclear. Germline loops: CDR1 SGHDT, CDR2 YYEEEE. The CDR3 sequence is 13 residues long. With 3 bases removed from V and 6 bases from J, the gap between germline ends came to 13 bases. CDR3 amino acids: CASSSTHMGEQYF. The CDR3 DNA is TGTGCCAGCAGCTCGACGCACATGGGCGAGCAGTACTTC.

The chain recombines TRBV4-1 with TRBJ2-4; D is unresolved. The length of the CDR3 is 14 residues. V was trimmed by 1 base and J by 7 bases, leaving 11 bases between them. Per germline, CDR1 MGHRA and CDR2 YSYEKL. Here the CDR3 reads CASSQARGFNIQYF. The CDR3 DNA follows: TGCGCCAGCAGCCAAGCCAGAGGATTCAACATTCAGTACTTC.